This is a list of T cell receptor beta chains from one sample in a study of response to subunit inactivated influenza vaccine. TCRdb ran MiXCR on the RT-PCR reads and lists one entry per CDR3 protein. The sample carries hundreds of thousands of distinct CDR3 sequences, around 10% recorded once. A further study also used this sample, focusing on T cells expressing NK-cell markers.

The starting material was PBMCs from blood, obtained on the day of vaccination. These receptor sequences come from a man aged 50-59 years who received an inactivated influenza vaccine. CDR3s include the opening cysteine and the closing phenylalanine or tryptophan. D genes are given only for firm matches. Not all rows give a size; the values are once, few, many and, for expanded clones, a class.

abundance: few
v_gene: TRBV20-1
d_gene: TRBD2
j_gene: TRBJ2-7
CDR3nt: TGCAGTGCTCAACCCCCGGGACTAGCGGATTACGAGCAGTACTTC
CDR3aa: CSAQPPGLADYEQYF

abundance: few
v_gene: TRBV7-9
d_gene: TRBD1
j_gene: TRBJ2-7
CDR3nt: TGTGCCAGCAGCAGCAGGGGGAAGGATTTCGAGCAGTACTTC
CDR3aa: CASSSRGKDFEQYF

abundance: few
v_gene: TRBV3-1
d_gene: NA
j_gene: TRBJ2-2
CDR3nt: TGTGCCAGCAGCCAGGCCACAGAGTCCGGGGAGCTGTTTTTT
CDR3aa: CASSQATESGELFF

abundance: few
v_gene: TRBV4-2
d_gene: TRBD2
j_gene: TRBJ2-4
CDR3nt: TGTGCCAGCAGCCAAGATCAAGGACTAGCGGGGGGAGGAGTAGCCAAAAACATTCAGTACTTC
CDR3aa: CASSQDQGLAGGGVAKNIQYF

abundance: few
v_gene: TRBV6-5
d_gene: TRBD1
j_gene: TRBJ1-5
CDR3nt: TGTGCCAGCAGTTACTCGGGACAGTCTATAAATCAGCCCCAGCATTTT
CDR3aa: CASSYSGQSINQPQHF

abundance: NA
v_gene: TRBV7-9
d_gene: NA
j_gene: TRBJ2-3
CDR3nt: TGTGCCAGCAGCTTAGGACTAGATAGCACAGATACGCAGTATTTT
CDR3aa: CASSLGLDSTDTQYF

abundance: NA
v_gene: TRBV7-9
d_gene: NA
j_gene: TRBJ2-1
CDR3nt: TGTGCCAGCACAGGGGGGGCTAGAAGACACAATGAGCAGTTCTTC
CDR3aa: CASTGGARRHNEQFF

abundance: many
v_gene: TRBV4-3
d_gene: NA
j_gene: TRBJ2-1
CDR3nt: TGCGCCAGCAGCCAAACCTACAATGAGCAGTTCTTC
CDR3aa: CASSQTYNEQFF

abundance: NA
v_gene: TRBV12-3/TRBV12-4
d_gene: NA
j_gene: TRBJ1-2
CDR3nt: TGTGCCAGCAAGTCAGGATCTAACTATGGCTACACCTTC
CDR3aa: CASKSGSNYGYTF

abundance: few
v_gene: TRBV12-3/TRBV12-4
d_gene: NA
j_gene: TRBJ2-2
CDR3nt: TGTGCCAGCAGTCCTCATCCTTTCCTCACCGGGGAGCTGTTTTTT
CDR3aa: CASSPHPFLTGELFF

abundance: NA
v_gene: TRBV7-9
d_gene: NA
j_gene: TRBJ2-1
CDR3nt: TGTGCCAGCAGCCAAGGGGCTGATTACAATGAGCAGTTCTTC
CDR3aa: CASSQGADYNEQFF

abundance: few
v_gene: TRBV7-2
d_gene: NA
j_gene: TRBJ1-5
CDR3nt: TGTGCCAGCAGCTTAGCCGGGAGTCAGCCCCAGCATTTT
CDR3aa: CASSLAGSQPQHF

abundance: NA
v_gene: TRBV15
d_gene: TRBD2
j_gene: TRBJ2-1
CDR3nt: TGTGCCACCAGCAGAGAAGGGAGGGACAATGAGCAGTTCTTC
CDR3aa: CATSREGRDNEQFF

abundance: many
v_gene: TRBV12-3/TRBV12-4
d_gene: TRBD2
j_gene: TRBJ2-7
CDR3nt: TGTGCCAGCACCGACTTGGGGGGGTCCTACGAGCAGTACTTC
CDR3aa: CASTDLGGSYEQYF